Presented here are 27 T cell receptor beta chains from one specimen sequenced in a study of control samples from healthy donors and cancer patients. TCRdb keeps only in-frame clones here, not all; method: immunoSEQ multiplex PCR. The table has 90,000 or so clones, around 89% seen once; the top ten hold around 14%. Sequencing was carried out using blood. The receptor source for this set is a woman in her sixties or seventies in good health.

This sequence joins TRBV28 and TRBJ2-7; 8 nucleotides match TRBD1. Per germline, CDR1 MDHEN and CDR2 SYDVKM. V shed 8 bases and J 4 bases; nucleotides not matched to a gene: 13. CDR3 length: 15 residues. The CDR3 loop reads CASFPAGGSSYEQYF. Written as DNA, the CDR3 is TGTGCCAGCTTTCCCGCAGGGGGCTCTTCTTACGAGCAGTACTTC.

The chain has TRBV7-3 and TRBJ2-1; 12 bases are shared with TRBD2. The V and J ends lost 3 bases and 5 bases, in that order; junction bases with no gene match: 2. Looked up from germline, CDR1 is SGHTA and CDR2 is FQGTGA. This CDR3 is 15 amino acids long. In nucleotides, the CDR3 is TGTGCCAGCAGCTTCCGACTAGCGGGGGACAATGAGCAGTTCTTC. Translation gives CASSFRLAGDNEQFF.

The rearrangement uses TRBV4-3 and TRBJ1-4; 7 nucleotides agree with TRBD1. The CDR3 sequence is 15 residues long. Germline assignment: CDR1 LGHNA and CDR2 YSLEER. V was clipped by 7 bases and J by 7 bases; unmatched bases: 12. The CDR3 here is CASIGTARISEKLFF. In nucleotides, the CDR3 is TGCGCCAGCATCGGGACAGCCAGAATAAGTGAAAAACTGTTTTTT.

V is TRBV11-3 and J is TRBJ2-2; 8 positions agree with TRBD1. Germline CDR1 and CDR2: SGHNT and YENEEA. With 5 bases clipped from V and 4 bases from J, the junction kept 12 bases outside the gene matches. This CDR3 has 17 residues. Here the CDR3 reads CASSAGQGSGGTGELFF. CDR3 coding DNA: TGTGCCAGCAGCGCCGGACAGGGCTCCGGGGGCACCGGGGAGCTGTTTTTT.

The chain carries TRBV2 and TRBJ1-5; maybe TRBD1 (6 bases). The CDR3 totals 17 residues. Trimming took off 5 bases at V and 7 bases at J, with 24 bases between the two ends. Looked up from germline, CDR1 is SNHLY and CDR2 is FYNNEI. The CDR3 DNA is TGTGCCAGCAGTCCCACAACGGGGGCAGGCATAGGCCAGCCCCAGCATTTT. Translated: CASSPTTGAGIGQPQHF.

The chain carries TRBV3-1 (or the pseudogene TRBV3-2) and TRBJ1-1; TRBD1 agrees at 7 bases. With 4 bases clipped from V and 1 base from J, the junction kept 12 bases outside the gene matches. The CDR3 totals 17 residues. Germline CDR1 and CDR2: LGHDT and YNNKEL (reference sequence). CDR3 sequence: CASSPSLTGTENTEAFF. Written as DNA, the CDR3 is TGTGCCAGCAGCCCTTCCTTAACCGGGACAGAGAACACTGAAGCTTTCTTT.

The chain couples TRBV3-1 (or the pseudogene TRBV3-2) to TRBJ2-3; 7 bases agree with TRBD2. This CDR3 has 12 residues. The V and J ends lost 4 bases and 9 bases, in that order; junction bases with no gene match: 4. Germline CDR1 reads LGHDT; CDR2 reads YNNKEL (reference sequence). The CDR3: CASSPGGDTQYF. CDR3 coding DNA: TGTGCCAGCAGCCCTGGGGGGGACACGCAGTATTTT.

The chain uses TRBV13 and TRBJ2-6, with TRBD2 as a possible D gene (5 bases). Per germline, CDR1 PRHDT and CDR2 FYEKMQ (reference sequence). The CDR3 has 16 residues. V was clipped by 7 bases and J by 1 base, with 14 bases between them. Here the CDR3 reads CASNERRGSGANVLTF. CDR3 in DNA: TGTGCCAGCAACGAGCGACGGGGTTCTGGGGCCAACGTCCTGACTTTC.

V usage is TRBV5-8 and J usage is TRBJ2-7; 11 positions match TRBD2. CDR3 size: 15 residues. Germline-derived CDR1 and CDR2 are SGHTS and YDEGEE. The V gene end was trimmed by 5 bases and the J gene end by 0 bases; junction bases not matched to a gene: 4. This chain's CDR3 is CASSHTSGSSYEQYF. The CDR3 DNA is TGTGCCAGCAGTCACACTAGCGGGAGCTCCTACGAGCAGTACTTC.

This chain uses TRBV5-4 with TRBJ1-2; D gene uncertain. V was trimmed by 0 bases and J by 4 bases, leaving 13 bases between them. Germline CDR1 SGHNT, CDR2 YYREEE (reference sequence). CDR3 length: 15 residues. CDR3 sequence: CASSLEGLRPYGYTF. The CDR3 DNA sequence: TGTGCCAGCAGCTTGGAGGGCCTGCGTCCCTATGGCTACACCTTC.

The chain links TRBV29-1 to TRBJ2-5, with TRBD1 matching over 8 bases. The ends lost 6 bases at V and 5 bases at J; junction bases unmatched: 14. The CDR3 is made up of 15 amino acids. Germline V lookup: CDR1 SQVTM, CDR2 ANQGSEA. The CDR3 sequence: CSVGDRQGLKETQYF. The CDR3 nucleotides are TGCAGCGTCGGTGACAGACAGGGGTTGAAGGAGACCCAGTACTTC.

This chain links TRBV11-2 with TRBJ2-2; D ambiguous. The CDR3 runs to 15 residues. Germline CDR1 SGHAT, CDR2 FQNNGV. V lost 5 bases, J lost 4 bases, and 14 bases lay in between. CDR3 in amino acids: CASSPTSLGTGELFF. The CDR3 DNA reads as TGTGCCAGCAGCCCTACCTCCCTCGGCACCGGGGAGCTGTTTTTT.

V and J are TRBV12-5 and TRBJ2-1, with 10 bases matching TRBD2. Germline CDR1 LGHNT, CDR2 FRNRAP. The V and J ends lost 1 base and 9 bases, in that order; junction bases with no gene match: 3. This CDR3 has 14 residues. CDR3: CASGLGLAGGEQFF. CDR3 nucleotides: TGTGCTAGTGGTTTGGGACTAGCGGGCGGTGAGCAGTTCTTC.

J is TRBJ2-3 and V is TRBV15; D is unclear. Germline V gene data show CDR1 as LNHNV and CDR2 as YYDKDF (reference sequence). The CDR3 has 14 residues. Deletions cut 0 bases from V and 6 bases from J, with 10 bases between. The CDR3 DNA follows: TGTGCCACCAGCAGAGAAACCAGCGTGGATACGCAGTATTTT. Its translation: CATSRETSVDTQYF.

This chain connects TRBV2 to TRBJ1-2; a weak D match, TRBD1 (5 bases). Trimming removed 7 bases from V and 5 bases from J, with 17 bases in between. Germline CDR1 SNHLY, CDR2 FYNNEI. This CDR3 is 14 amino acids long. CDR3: CASTLTGGGYGYTF. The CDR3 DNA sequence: TGTGCCAGCACCTTAACTGGGGGAGGGTATGGCTACACCTTC.

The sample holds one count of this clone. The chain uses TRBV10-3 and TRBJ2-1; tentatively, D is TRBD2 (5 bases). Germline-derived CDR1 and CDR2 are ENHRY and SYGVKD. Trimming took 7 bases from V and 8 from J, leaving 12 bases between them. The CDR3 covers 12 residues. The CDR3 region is CAITGEADEQFF. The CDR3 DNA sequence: TGTGCCATCACCGGGGAAGCGGATGAGCAGTTCTTC.

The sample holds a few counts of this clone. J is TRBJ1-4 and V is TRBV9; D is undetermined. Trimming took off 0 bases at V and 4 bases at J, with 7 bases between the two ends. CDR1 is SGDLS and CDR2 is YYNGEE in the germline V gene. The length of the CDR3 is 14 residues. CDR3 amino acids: CASSVGTVNEKLFF. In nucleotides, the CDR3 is TGTGCCAGCAGCGTAGGGACGGTTAATGAAAAACTGTTTTTT.

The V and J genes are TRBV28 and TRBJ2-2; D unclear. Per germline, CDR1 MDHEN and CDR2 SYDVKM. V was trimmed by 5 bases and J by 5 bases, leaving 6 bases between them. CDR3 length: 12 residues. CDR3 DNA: TGTGCCAGCAGTGGGCAGACCGGGGAGCTGTTTTTT. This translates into CASSGQTGELFF.

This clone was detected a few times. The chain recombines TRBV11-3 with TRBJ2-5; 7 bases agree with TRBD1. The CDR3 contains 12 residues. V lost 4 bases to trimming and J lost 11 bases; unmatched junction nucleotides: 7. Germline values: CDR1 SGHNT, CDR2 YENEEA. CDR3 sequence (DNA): TGTGCCAGCAGCTCCCCAGGGGGACCTCAGTACTTC. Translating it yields CASSSPGGPQYF.

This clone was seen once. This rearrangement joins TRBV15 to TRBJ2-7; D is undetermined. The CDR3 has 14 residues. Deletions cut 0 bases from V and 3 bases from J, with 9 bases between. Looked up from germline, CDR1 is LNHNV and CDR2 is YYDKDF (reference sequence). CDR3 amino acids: CATSRDPGSYEQYF. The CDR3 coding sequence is TGTGCCACCAGCAGAGACCCGGGCAGCTACGAGCAGTACTTC.

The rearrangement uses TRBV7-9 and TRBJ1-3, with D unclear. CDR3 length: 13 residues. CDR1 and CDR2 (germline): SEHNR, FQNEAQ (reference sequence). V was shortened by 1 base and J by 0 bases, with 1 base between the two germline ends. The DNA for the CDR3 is TGTGCCAGCAGCTTAGACTCTGGAAACACCATATATTTT. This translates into CASSLDSGNTIYF.

CDR3 sequence reads: CASSLEVGAVKNEQFF. CDR3 DNA sequence: TGTGCCAGCAGCTTAGAGGTGGGGGCGGTTAAGAATGAGCAGTTCTTC. The V and J genes are TRBV7-8 and TRBJ2-1; a weak D match, TRBD1 (6 bases). From germline, CDR1 is SGHVS and CDR2 FQNEAQ. CDR3 size: 16 residues. V was shortened by 1 base and J by 7 bases, with 17 bases between the two germline ends.

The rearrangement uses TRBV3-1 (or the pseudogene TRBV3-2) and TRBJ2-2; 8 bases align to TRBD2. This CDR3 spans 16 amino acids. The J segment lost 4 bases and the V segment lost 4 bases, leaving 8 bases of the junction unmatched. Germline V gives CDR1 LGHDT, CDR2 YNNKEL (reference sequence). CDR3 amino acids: CASSPPAGAITGELFF. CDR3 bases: TGTGCCAGCAGCCCTCCAGCGGGGGCCATCACCGGGGAGCTGTTTTTT.

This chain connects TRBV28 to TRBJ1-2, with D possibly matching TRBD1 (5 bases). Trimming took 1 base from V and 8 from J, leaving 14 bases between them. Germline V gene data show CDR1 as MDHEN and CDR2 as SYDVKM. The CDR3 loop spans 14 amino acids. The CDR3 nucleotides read TGTGCCAGCAGTTTATATCCCGGCAGGGAGGGCTACACCTTC. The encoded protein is CASSLYPGREGYTF.

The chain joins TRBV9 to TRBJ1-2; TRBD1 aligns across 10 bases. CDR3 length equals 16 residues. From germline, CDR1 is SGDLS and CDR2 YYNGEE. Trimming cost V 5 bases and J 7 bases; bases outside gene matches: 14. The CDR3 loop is CASSGTGAPLGSGYTF. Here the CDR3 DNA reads TGTGCCAGCAGTGGGACAGGGGCTCCCCTTGGCTCTGGCTACACCTTC.

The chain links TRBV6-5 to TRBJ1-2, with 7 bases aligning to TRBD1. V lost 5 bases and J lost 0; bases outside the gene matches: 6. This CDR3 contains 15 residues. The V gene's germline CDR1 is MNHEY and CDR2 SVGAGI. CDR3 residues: CASSLRDRTNYGYTF. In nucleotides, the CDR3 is TGTGCCAGCAGTCTAAGGGACAGAACTAACTATGGCTACACCTTC.

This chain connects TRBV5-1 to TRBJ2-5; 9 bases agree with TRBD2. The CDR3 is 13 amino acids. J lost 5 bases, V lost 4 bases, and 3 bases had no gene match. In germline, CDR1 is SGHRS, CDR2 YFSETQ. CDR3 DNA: TGCGCCAGCAGCACAGCGGGAGGCGAGACCCAGTACTTC. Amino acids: CASSTAGGETQYF.